This TCR beta chain was captured in a study of blood T cell repertoires in COVID-19. Per the authors' pipeline: It was from reference gene primer amplification that nucleated cell counts were estimated. Measured with immunoSEQ multiplex PCR; TCRdb has only the in-frame clones, and not every one. V and J calls and clone size follow that table, whereas D and trimming were derived from the DNA. The data hold 200,000 to 250,000 clones, with roughly nine tenths observed a single time. Seattle patients were enrolled during active infection and followed longitudinally. The CDR3 totals 17 residues. The V and J ends lost 4 bases and 8 bases, in that order; junction bases with no gene match: 14. Germline CDR1 KGHDR, CDR2 SFDVKD.

This chain links TRBV24-1 with TRBJ2-3; the match to TRBD2 covers 10 bases. The material sequenced was peripheral blood. The TCR comes from a man aged 60-69 years with COVID-19, enrolled during active disease. The CDR3 coding sequence is TGTGCCACCAGTGACCGCAAGCGGGAGGGCCAACTGGGTACGCAGTATTTT. As protein: CATSDRKREGQLGTQYF.